Shown below are 9 T cell receptor beta chains from a single sample sequenced in a study of T cells in Graves' hyperthyroidism and ophthalmopathy. RNA transcripts yielded amplified TCR beta CDR3 regions. During a first-round RT-PCR of the TCR CDR3, the HTBI primer set was used. MiXCR was run by TCRdb on the multiplex PCR reads, yielding one entry per CDR3 protein. The table records 400,000 or so distinct CDR3 sequences, roughly 15% of them present only once. Sequencing was performed on blood. All receptors come from a woman aged 25 to 39 with Graves' ophthalmopathy.

This clonotype was detected ten times or more. The chain employs TRBV2 and TRBJ2-3, with D tentatively TRBD1 (5 bases). CDR3 size: 13 residues. The germline CDR1 and CDR2 sequences are SNHLY and FYNNEI. V was pared by 4 bases and J by 1 base, with 6 bases between. The CDR3 coding sequence is TGTGCCAGCAGTGCAGGGCGCACAGATACGCAGTATTTT. It encodes CASSAGRTDTQYF.

The rearrangement links TRBV5-5 to TRBJ2-7; D might be TRBD1 or TRBD2, each matching 5 bases. The CDR3 runs to 15 residues. Germline V gene lookup returns CDR1 SGHKS and CDR2 YYEKEE (reference sequence). Between the trimmed V and J ends, which lost 1 base and 3 bases, there was a span of 14 bases. The CDR3 here is CASSLIRGLIYEQYF. CDR3 DNA: TGTGCCAGCAGCTTGATCCGGGGCCTAATCTACGAGCAGTACTTC.

This clonotype showed up many times. This sequence joins TRBV30 and TRBJ2-1; tentatively, D is TRBD1 (5 bases). Trimming took 2 bases from V and 4 from J, leaving 18 bases between them. The CDR3 totals 16 residues. CDR1 is GTSNPN, CDR2 SVGIG, per germline (reference sequence). The CDR3 here is CAWSPTVFSRYNEQFF. The CDR3 DNA follows: TGTGCCTGGAGTCCGACAGTCTTTTCCCGGTACAATGAGCAGTTCTTC.

This clonotype was picked up many times. This chain links TRBV29-1 with TRBJ2-3; D remains ambiguous. CDR1 is SQVTM, CDR2 ANQGSEA, per germline. CDR3 length equals 10 residues. V was cut by 8 bases and J by 0 bases, with 3 bases left in between. CDR3 in DNA: TGCAGCTCCAGCACAGATACGCAGTATTTT. Translating gives CSSSTDTQYF.

In the case of this clonotype: Given a much more abundant clone one base away, this may be a read error. This chain uses TRBV20-1 with TRBJ1-5, with 7 bases aligning to TRBD1. Germline CDR1 reads DFQATT; CDR2 reads SNEGSKA (reference sequence). There are 16 residues in the CDR3. CDR3 in DNA: TGCACTGCTAGTTTTGGTATGGGACAGAGCAATCAGCCCCAGCATTTT. This sequence encodes CTASFGMGQSNQPQHF.

This clonotype showed up many times. CDR3 amino acids: CASSTRQERVLEQFF. The CDR3 bases are TGTGCCAGCAGTACAAGACAGGAAAGAGTCCTTGAGCAGTTCTTC. The chain has TRBV6-1 and TRBJ2-1, with D possibly TRBD1 on 6 matching bases. V was clipped by 5 bases and J by 9 bases, with 20 bases between them. CDR1 and CDR2 (germline): MNHNS, SASEGT. This CDR3 region has 15 residues.

In its sample, this clonotype was seen a few times. A much larger clone sits a single nucleotide away, making a read error possible. The chain links TRBV6-1 to TRBJ1-2, with D maybe TRBD1 (6 bases). V was trimmed by 3 bases and J by 8 bases, leaving 10 bases between them. Germline loops: CDR1 MNHNS, CDR2 SASEGT. The CDR3 consists of 12 residues. The CDR3 bases are TGTGCCAGCAGTGATACAGGGATCGGCTACACCTTC. Amino acid sequence: CASSDTGIGYTF.

This clonotype was counted ten times or more. This rearrangement joins TRBV20-1 to TRBJ1-2; D perhaps matches TRBD1 (5 bases). CDR3 size: 20 residues. Between the trimmed V and J ends, which lost 2 bases and 2 bases, there was a span of 30 bases. Germline CDR1 reads DFQATT; CDR2 reads SNEGSKA (reference sequence). The CDR3 DNA reads TGCAGTGCTAGACCCGGTGGGACTGACAGAAAGGGCAGCGTCAACTATGGCTACACCTTC. It specifies CSARPGGTDRKGSVNYGYTF.

This clonotype was seen ten or more times. The chain has TRBV3-1 and TRBJ2-3; 16 bases agree with TRBD2. CDR3 size: 18 residues. The germline gives CDR1 LGHDT, CDR2 YNNKEL (reference sequence). The V segment lost 5 bases and the J segment 0 bases; nucleotides outside the gene matches: 5. Written as DNA, the CDR3 is TGTGCCAGCAGCGGCGGGACTAGCGGGGGGGCGAGCACAGATACGCAGTATTTT. Translation: CASSGGTSGGASTDTQYF.